Listed here are 9 T cell receptor beta chains from one sample, sequenced in a study of blood T cell repertoires in COVID-19. Measured with immunoSEQ multiplex PCR; TCRdb has only the in-frame clones, and not every one. The repertoire holds about 36,000 clones, with around 80% as singletons. The sequencing input was peripheral blood. The receptors here all came from a man in his fifties or sixties with acute or convalescent COVID-19.

The chain is built from TRBV5-1 and TRBJ1-1; a weak D match, TRBD1 (6 bases). CDR3 length: 12 residues. CDR1 is SGHRS, CDR2 YFSETQ, per germline. The ends were cut back, 0 bases at V and 11 bases at J, with 11 bases in the middle. The CDR3 region is CASSLGQGLAFF. CDR3 nucleotides: TGCGCCAGCAGCTTGGGGCAGGGGCTGGCTTTCTTT.

V and J are TRBV4-2 and TRBJ1-2; 9 bases agree with TRBD1. J was trimmed by 0 bases and V by 3 bases; bases with no gene match: 2. Germline V lookup: CDR1 LGHNA, CDR2 YNFKEQ. This CDR3 contains 15 residues. CDR3: CASSQGQGANYGYTF. CDR3 in DNA: TGTGCCAGCAGCCAGGGACAGGGAGCTAACTATGGCTACACCTTC.

The gene calls are TRBV7-9 and TRBJ2-2, with TRBD1 matching over 10 bases. V trimming: 3 bases; J trimming: 0 bases; junction bases outside the gene matches: 7. Per the germline V gene, CDR1 is SEHNR and CDR2 is FQNEAQ (reference sequence). This CDR3 has 18 residues. In nucleotides, the CDR3 is TGTGCCAGCAGCTTCCGGAGACAGGGGGCGGCGAACACCGGGGAGCTGTTTTTT. This translates into CASSFRRQGAANTGELFF.

The rearrangement uses TRBV19 and TRBJ2-3; TRBD2 agrees at 13 bases. CDR3 size: 16 residues. Looked up from germline, CDR1 is LNHDA and CDR2 is SQIVND (reference sequence). With 6 bases clipped from V and 8 bases from J, the junction kept 11 bases outside the gene matches. The CDR3 nucleotides are TGTGCCAGTAGCGAAGGGACTAGCGGGATATTAGCTACGCAGTATTTT. Encoded protein: CASSEGTSGILATQYF.

The CDR3 protein is CASSPRESNYGYTF. CDR3 DNA sequence: TGTGCCAGCTCACCACGGGAGTCTAACTATGGCTACACCTTC. The V and J genes are TRBV18 and TRBJ1-2; no clear D. This CDR3 spans 14 amino acids. CDR1 and CDR2 (germline): KGHSH, LQKENI. Trimming pared 1 base from V and 0 bases from J, leaving 6 bases between.

The DNA for the CDR3 is TGTGCCAGCAGTTACTCCTTGACAGGGGGCACCTATGGCTACACCTTC. It encodes CASSYSLTGGTYGYTF. The chain combines TRBV6-5 with TRBJ1-2; TRBD1 matches 10 bases. Per the germline V gene, CDR1 is MNHEY and CDR2 is SVGAGI. With V trimmed by 0 bases and J by 4 bases, 5 bases remained unmatched. The CDR3 has 16 residues.

The chain recombines TRBV5-1 with TRBJ2-7; the D gene is possibly TRBD2 (7 bases). CDR1 is SGHRS, CDR2 YFSETQ, per germline. V shed 0 bases and J shed 3 bases, with 16 bases lying between them. The CDR3 runs 16 residues. The CDR3 is CASSLGAGGRLYEQYF. The CDR3 DNA reads as TGCGCCAGCAGCTTGGGGGCCGGGGGGCGCCTCTACGAGCAGTACTTC.

V usage is TRBV29-1 and J usage is TRBJ1-1, with 8 nucleotides matching TRBD1. The CDR3 extends over 15 amino acids. CDR1 and CDR2 from the germline V gene are SQVTM and ANQGSEA. J was trimmed by 6 bases and V by 6 bases; bases with no gene match: 15. This CDR3 reads CSVVLGQGGFAEAFF. In DNA, the CDR3 is TGCAGCGTAGTCCTTGGACAGGGAGGATTCGCTGAAGCTTTCTTT.

The CDR3 sequence is CASSGRAETGELFF. Here the CDR3 DNA reads TGTGCCAGCAGCGGGAGGGCGGAAACCGGGGAGCTGTTTTTT. The V gene is TRBV9, the J gene TRBJ2-2; tentatively, D is TRBD2 (6 bases). Germline V gene lookup returns CDR1 SGDLS and CDR2 YYNGEE. The CDR3 length is 14 residues. With 3 bases removed from V and 5 bases from J, the gap between germline ends came to 11 bases.